A selection of T cell receptor beta chains follows, all from one sample in a study of T cell repertoires in cytomegalovirus infection. Their antigens are not known. Each CDR3 protein gets one entry after TCRdb re-called the reads with MiXCR. The sample lists about 830,000 distinct CDR3 sequences, around a third occurring once. Sequenced here: cultured CD8+ T cells from PBMCs, sampled from culture after CMV antigen stimulation. These receptors all come from a human donor in good health (CMV status not recorded). Some clones in this sample may be carry-over from other donors' samples. The CDR3 runs from the conserved cysteine through the conserved F or W. The D gene is left open where the match is weak. Clone size is stated in some rows and not others, as once, few, many or a class when expanded.

>TRBV29-1|-|TRBJ1-2|TRBD1
TGCAGCGTTGAAGTTCGCTTGCGACAGGGACGCCTAACTAACTATGGCTACACCTTC
CSVEVRLRQGRLTNYGYTF
>TRBV6-5|-|TRBJ2-1|TRBD2
TGTGCCAGCAGTTACGCGGGGGGGCTCTCGGATGGCGATGAGCAGTTCTTC
CASSYAGGLSDGDEQFF
>TRBV14|few|TRBJ1-4|-
TGTGCCAGCAGCCAACTTCAGGGAGGTAGTGGTGAAAAACTGTTTTTT
CASSQLQGGSGEKLFF
>TRBV20-1|-|TRBJ2-1|-
TGCAGTGCTAGAGATCTCGAGAGGTCTCTATCCTACAATGAGCAGTTCTTC
CSARDLERSLSYNEQFF
>TRBV29-1|-|TRBJ2-3|-
-
CSGGRWGRGTDTQYF
>TRBV12-3/TRBV12-4|many|TRBJ1-2|TRBD1
TGTGCCAGCAGTCCGACAGGGGGCGGTGGCTACACCTTC
CASSPTGGGGYTF
>TRBV28|few|TRBJ2-3|-
TGTGCCAGCAGCCAGGACGCCGCTAGCACAGATACGCAGTATTTT
CASSQDAASTDTQYF
>TRBV7-9|-|TRBJ1-2|TRBD1
TGTGCCAGCAGCGGGGACAGGGATCAGGGCTACACCTTC
CASSGDRDQGYTF
>TRBV27|-|TRBJ2-7|TRBD1
TGTGCCAGCAGTCGGACAGGGGACTACGAGCAGTACTTC
CASSRTGDYEQYF
>TRBV6-2/TRBV6-3|-|TRBJ1-5|TRBD1
TGTGCCAGCAGTCCTCCGGACAGGGGAAGGTTTCAGCCCCAGCATTTT
CASSPPDRGRFQPQHF
>TRBV7-2|many|TRBJ2-7|-
TGTGCCAGCAGTCCTCTGGGGGGCTCCTACGAGCAGTACTTC
CASSPLGGSYEQYF
>TRBV14|-|TRBJ2-2|TRBD2
TGTGCCAGCAGCCAAGACGAAGCGGGGGGGCTGGCCGGGGAGCTGTTTTTT
CASSQDEAGGLAGELFF
>TRBV19|few|TRBJ1-1|-
TGTGCCAGTAGTATTTACAGGATCGACACTGAAGCTTTCTTT
CASSIYRIDTEAFF
>TRBV10-2|once|TRBJ2-1|-
TGCGCCAGCAGTGAGTCGACTCGTAGCGAGCAGTTCTTC
CASSESTRSEQFF
>TRBV6-2/TRBV6-3|-|TRBJ2-3|-
TGTGCCAGCAGTTATGGACCAGGCACAGATACGCAGTATTTT
CASSYGPGTDTQYF
>TRBV4-1|few|TRBJ2-2|TRBD2
TGCGCCAGCAGCCAGCGGGGGGGCCAGAGAACCGGGGAGCTGTTTTTT
CASSQRGGQRTGELFF
>TRBV12-5|few|TRBJ2-3|-
TGTGCTAGTGGTTCTTTTGGGGGGACCCCCACAGATACGCAGTATTTT
CASGSFGGTPTDTQYF